This T cell receptor (beta chain) was observed in a study of T cell changes during pregnancy in multiple sclerosis. Sequencing was performed with immunoSEQ multiplex PCR; in TCRdb, only in-frame clones are kept and a portion is missing. The table lists some 29,000 clones, about 89% of them singletons. The V segment lost 2 bases and the J segment 4 bases; nucleotides outside the gene matches: 4. The CDR3 contains 14 residues. The germline gives CDR1 ENHRY, CDR2 SYGVKD. The J gene is TRBJ1-1, the V gene TRBV10-3, with 7 bases identical to TRBD1. This TCR came from a female donor in good health, enrolled as a control in a pregnancy study. This sample comprised CD4+ T cells from peripheral blood mononuclear cells, obtained in the first trimester of pregnancy. In DNA form, the CDR3 reads TGTGCCATCAGTGAGGGTGACAGGGCCACTGAAGCTTTCTTT. It yields the protein CAISEGDRATEAFF.